This TCR beta chain is from a study of CD8 T cells in Susac syndrome. The CDR3 consists of 15 residues. Germline CDR1 MDHEN, CDR2 SYDVKM. J lost 2 bases, V lost 5 bases, and 4 bases had no gene match. Random-hexamer reverse transcription was applied to roughly 0.5 to 1 ug RNA. TCRdb called the immunoSEQ multiplex PCR reads again in MiXCR, with one record for every CDR3 protein. The sample carries around 80,000 distinct CDR3 sequences, roughly 96% recorded once. Material for sequencing was CD8+ T cells from PBMCs. The receptor was isolated from a human donor with Susac syndrome. The chain employs TRBV28 and TRBJ2-3, with TRBD1 matching 10 bases. In DNA, the CDR3 is TGTGCCAGCAGTATGGGACAGGGGCTCACAGATACGCAGTATTTT. Its protein is CASSMGQGLTDTQYF. The full variable domain, completed using reference TRBV28 and TRBJ2-3, is DVKVTQSSRYLVKRTGEKVFLECVQDMDHENMFWYRQDPGLGLRLIYFSYDVKMKEKGDIPEGYSVSREKKERFSLILESASTNQTSMYLCASSMGQGLTDTQYFGPGTRLTVL.